The 8 T cell receptor beta chains below all came from one sample that was sequenced in a study of T cell responses to AZD1222 COVID-19 vaccine. Here immunoSEQ multiplex PCR was the method, and the copy in TCRdb shows in-frame clones only, minus some. Here the sample spans about 120,000 clones, around 85% being singletons. Sequencing was performed on peripheral blood, taken on day 0 of AZD1222 vaccination. The receptors shown here come from an adult in good health.

This clone was counted once. The chain recombines TRBV7-2 with TRBJ1-5; tentative D call: TRBD1 (6 bases). This CDR3 has 15 amino acids. The ends were cut back, 0 bases at V and 7 bases at J, with 13 bases in the middle. Germline V gene sequence: CDR1 SGHTA, CDR2 FQGNSA. CDR3 sequence: CASSLAWGRGQPQHF. Written as DNA, the CDR3 is TGTGCCAGCAGCTTAGCGTGGGGGAGGGGGCAGCCCCAGCATTTT.

The chain is built from TRBV6-5 and TRBJ1-1; no reliable D call. V lost 4 bases to trimming and J lost 1 base, with 16 bases between them. In germline, CDR1 is MNHEY, CDR2 SVGAGI. The CDR3 consists of 16 residues. The CDR3 reads CASSSAPGAGNTEAFF. The CDR3 bases are TGTGCCAGCAGTTCCGCGCCTGGTGCGGGGAACACTGAAGCTTTCTTT.

This rearrangement joins TRBV28 to TRBJ1-2; D gene uncertain. The V and J ends lost 6 bases and 2 bases respectively, with 16 bases between them. This CDR3 region has 15 residues. Germline V gene sequence: CDR1 MDHEN, CDR2 SYDVKM. The CDR3 is CASSPVSGPNYGYTF. The CDR3 DNA is TGTGCCAGCAGCCCCGTGAGCGGACCGAACTATGGCTACACCTTC.

The chain recombines TRBV7-7 with TRBJ2-7; TRBD2 might be the D (5 bases). Germline V CDR1 and CDR2: SSHAT, FNYEAQ (reference sequence). Trimming shortened V by 5 bases and J by 3 bases, and 14 bases separated the two germline ends. The CDR3 contains 14 residues. The CDR3 sequence is CASSVSFGVYEQYF. The CDR3, as DNA: TGTGCCAGCAGCGTCTCCTTCGGGGTCTACGAGCAGTACTTC.

V gene TRBV7-8 combines with J gene TRBJ2-1, with 9 positions matching TRBD1. Germline V gives CDR1 SGHVS, CDR2 FQNEAQ. The CDR3 is made up of 14 amino acids. V was clipped by 5 bases and J by 7 bases; unmatched bases: 6. Written as DNA, the CDR3 is TGTGCCAGCAGCCCCCGGGACAGGGCGAATGAGCAGTTCTTC. It codes for CASSPRDRANEQFF.

The chain employs TRBV18 and TRBJ1-1; D is unresolved. Trimming removed 2 bases at V and 3 bases at J, with 7 bases between. Per the germline V gene, CDR1 is KGHSH and CDR2 is LQKENI. The CDR3 consists of 13 residues. The CDR3 DNA reads TGTGCCAGCTCACCAGGTCCTCACACTGAAGCTTTCTTT. It is translated as CASSPGPHTEAFF.

This clone has more than one count but fewer than ten. V is TRBV14 and J is TRBJ1-6, with unresolved D. This CDR3 spans 14 amino acids. The germline CDR1 and CDR2 sequences are SGHDN and FVKESK. V gave up 0 bases and J gave up 8 bases, with 8 bases separating them. The CDR3 protein is CASSQEARDSPLHF. As DNA, the CDR3 is TGTGCCAGCAGCCAAGAAGCACGGGATTCACCCCTCCACTTT.

The V call is TRBV7-6, the J call TRBJ2-3; D is perhaps TRBD2 (7 bases). The ends were cut back, 5 bases at V and 5 bases at J, with 14 bases in the middle. Germline lookup yields CDR1 SGHVS and CDR2 FNYEAQ. The CDR3 totals 14 residues. CDR3 nucleotide sequence: TGTGCCAGCAGCCCATGGGGGGGGCAAGATACGCAGTATTTT. Protein sequence: CASSPWGGQDTQYF.